This TCR beta chain originates from a study of blood T cell repertoires in COVID-19. Only in-frame clones appear in the TCRdb table, and some are missing; sequencing was by immunoSEQ multiplex PCR. The profile shows around 300,000 clones, under 90% of them singletons. The CDR3 loop spans 16 amino acids. Trimming removed 4 bases at V and 0 bases at J, with 14 bases between. From germline, CDR1 is SGHRS and CDR2 YFSETQ. The participants were between about 18 and 89 years old and came from under 25 US areas. This TCR came from a woman aged 40 to 55 who had recovered from COVID-19. The chain couples TRBV5-1 to TRBJ1-3; D gene ambiguous. Sequenced material: PBMCs or T cells enriched from blood (not recorded which). CDR3 DNA sequence: TGCGCCAGCAGCCCCCGGACGGACTACTCTGGAAACACCATATATTTT. Translation: CASSPRTDYSGNTIYF. The full variable domain, rest sourced from reference TRBV5-1 and TRBJ1-3, is KAGVTQTPRYLIKTRGQQVTLSCSPISGHRSVSWYQQTPGQGLQFLFEYFSETQRNKGNFPGRFSGRQFSNSRSEMNVSTLELGDSALYLCASSPRTDYSGNTIYFGEGSWLTVV.